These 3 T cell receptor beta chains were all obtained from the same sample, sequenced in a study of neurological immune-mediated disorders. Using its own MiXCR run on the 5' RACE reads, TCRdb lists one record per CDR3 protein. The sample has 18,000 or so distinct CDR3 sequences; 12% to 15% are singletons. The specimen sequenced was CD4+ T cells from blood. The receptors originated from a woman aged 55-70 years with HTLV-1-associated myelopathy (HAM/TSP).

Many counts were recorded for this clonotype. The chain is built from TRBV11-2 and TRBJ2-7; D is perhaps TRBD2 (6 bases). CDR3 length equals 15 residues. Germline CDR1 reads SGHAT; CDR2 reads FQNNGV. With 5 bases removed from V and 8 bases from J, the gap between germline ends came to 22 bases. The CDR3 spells CASSQVFGTFQQQYF. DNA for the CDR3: TGTGCCAGCAGCCAAGTCTTTGGGACTTTTCAGCAGCAGTACTTC. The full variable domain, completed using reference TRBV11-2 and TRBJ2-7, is EAGVAQSPRYKIIEKRQSVAFWCNPISGHATLYWYQQILGQGPKLLIQFQNNGVVDDSQLPKDRFSAERLKGVDSTLKIQPAKLEDSAVYLCASSQVFGTFQQQYFGPGTRLTVT.

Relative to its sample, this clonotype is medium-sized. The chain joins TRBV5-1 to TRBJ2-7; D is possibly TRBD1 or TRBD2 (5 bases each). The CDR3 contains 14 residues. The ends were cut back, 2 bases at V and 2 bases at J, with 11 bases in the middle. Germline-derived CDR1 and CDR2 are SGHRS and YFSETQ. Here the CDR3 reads CASSFLGGTYEQYF. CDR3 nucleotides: TGCGCCAGCAGCTTCCTTGGGGGAACCTACGAGCAGTACTTC.

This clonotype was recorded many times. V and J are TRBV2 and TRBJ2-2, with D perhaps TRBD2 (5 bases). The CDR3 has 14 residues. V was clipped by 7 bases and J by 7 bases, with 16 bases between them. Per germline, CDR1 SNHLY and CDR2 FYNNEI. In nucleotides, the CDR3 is TGTGCCAGCAAATCGGGGTACGGTGACGGGGAGCTGTTTTTT. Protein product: CASKSGYGDGELFF.